Reported below is one T cell receptor beta chain. The CDR3 is 16 amino acids. The ends lost 0 bases at V and 4 bases at J; junction bases unmatched: 4. The germline gives CDR1 SGHAT, CDR2 FQNNGV. These data are taken from a study of blood T cell repertoires in COVID-19. Study in general: Both acute and convalescent COVID-19 samples were obtained from the United States, Italy and Spain. Nucleic acid was either cDNA or gDNA, and it came from T cells, B-cell-depleted T cells, or PBMCs.

In the original analysis: For nucleated cells, counts were estimated from reference gene primer amplification. The data were produced by immunoSEQ multiplex PCR, yet TCRdb's version contains in-frame clones alone and is incomplete. V, J and clone size reflect that table, while D and trimming were determined from the DNA. The sample lists under 300,000 clones, approximately 79% occurring once. The rearrangement joins TRBV11-2 to TRBJ2-1, with 9 bases identical to TRBD2. Sequencing used peripheral blood. The clonotype was recovered from a middle-aged woman with active or convalescent COVID-19. The CDR3 sequence: CASSLDGSGGYNEQFF. DNA of the CDR3: TGTGCCAGCAGCTTAGATGGCAGCGGGGGGTACAATGAGCAGTTCTTC.